These 17 T cell receptor beta chains were all obtained from the same sample, sequenced in a study of shared clonotypes between healthy human individuals (dated by TCRdb to the early 2020s). Library construction relied on the immunoSEQ multiplex PCR assay. As stored in TCRdb, this immuneACCESS dataset retains in-frame rearrangements with V and J assigned. A fraction of the clones does not appear; measured against another copy, unresolved V genes explain less than half of the discrepancy, and the remainder lacks a known reason. The sample profile shows about 480,000 clones; nearly 80% of them were found once. Clones ranked in the top ten supply around 13% of the sample. Sequences were obtained from PBMCs. The receptors stem from a woman aged 40 to 50 in good health. Some clones in this sample may be carry-over from other donors' samples.

This chain joins TRBV7-8 and TRBJ2-7, with 7 nucleotides matching TRBD2. J lost 4 bases, V lost 8 bases, and 11 bases had no gene match. CDR3 size: 14 residues. The germline V gene has CDR1 SGHVS and CDR2 FQNEAQ. In DNA, the CDR3 is TGTGCCAGCCAGCCCGTGGGGGGGGGTTACGAGCAGTACTTC. Its translation: CASQPVGGGYEQYF.

The chain is built from TRBV7-9 and TRBJ2-5; 8 bases map to TRBD1. Germline loops: CDR1 SEHNR, CDR2 FQNEAQ (reference sequence). With V trimmed by 1 base and J by 5 bases, 3 bases remained unmatched. The CDR3 totals 14 residues. The CDR3 sequence is CASSLGTGMETQYF. The DNA of the CDR3 is TGTGCCAGCAGCTTAGGGACAGGGATGGAGACCCAGTACTTC.

This clone appeared a few times. V usage is TRBV5-1 and J usage is TRBJ2-1, with unresolved D. The CDR3 contains 14 residues. The germline gives CDR1 SGHRS, CDR2 YFSETQ. Trimming took off 0 bases at V and 6 bases at J, with 10 bases between the two ends. The chain's CDR3 is CASSLGPPPNEQFF. For the CDR3, the DNA is TGCGCCAGCAGCTTGGGCCCTCCCCCCAATGAGCAGTTCTTC. The full variable domain, with the rest looked up from reference TRBV5-1 and TRBJ2-1, is KAGVTQTPRYLIKTRGQQVTLSCSPISGHRSVSWYQQTPGQGLQFLFEYFSETQRNKGNFPGRFSGRQFSNSRSEMNVSTLELGDSALYLCASSLGPPPNEQFFGPGTRLTVL.

DNA for the CDR3: TGTGCCATCGGTTCTAGCGGGGGCTCCTACAATGAGCAGTTCTTC. Its protein is CAIGSSGGSYNEQFF. The genes are TRBV10-3 and TRBJ2-1; 10 bases line up with TRBD2. CDR1 is ENHRY, CDR2 SYGVKD, per germline. This CDR3 is 15 amino acids long. V was pared by 8 bases and J by 0 bases, with 4 bases of the junction left unmatched.

The CDR3 loop reads CASSIGGLNEQFF. The CDR3 nucleotides read TGTGCCAGCAGCATCGGGGGGTTGAATGAGCAGTTCTTC. This rearrangement joins TRBV7-9 to TRBJ2-1; TRBD2 matches at 7 bases. From germline, CDR1 is SEHNR and CDR2 FQNEAQ (reference sequence). The CDR3 totals 13 residues. The V gene end was trimmed by 5 bases and the J gene end by 7 bases; junction bases not matched to a gene: 5.

CDR3 in amino acids: CASSSSGSETQYF. The CDR3 region has the DNA TGTGCCAGCAGCTCTAGCGGGAGCGAGACCCAGTACTTC. The chain has TRBV5-4 and TRBJ2-5; 10 bases are a match to TRBD2. V lost 3 bases to trimming and J lost 5 bases; unmatched junction nucleotides: 1. Germline V gene lookup returns CDR1 SGHNT and CDR2 YYREEE (reference sequence). The CDR3 has 13 residues. The variable domain in full, with the rest retrieved from reference TRBV5-4 and TRBJ2-5, is ETGVTQSPTHLIKTRGQQVTLRCSSQSGHNTVSWYQQALGQGPQFIFQYYREEENGRGNFPPRFSGLQFPNYSSELNVNALELDDSALYLCASSSSGSETQYFGPGTRLLVL.

The chain carries TRBV5-4 and TRBJ2-1; TRBD2 matches at 9 bases. After removal of 3 bases from V and 8 bases from J, the junction contained 9 bases not matched to a gene. CDR3 length: 15 amino acids. CDR1 is SGHNT and CDR2 is YYREEE in the germline V gene (reference sequence). CDR3 residues: CASSYSGSGGDEQFF. CDR3 nucleotides: TGTGCCAGCAGCTATAGCGGGAGCGGAGGAGATGAGCAGTTCTTC.

The CDR3 sequence is CASSIGLMNTEAFF. In DNA, the CDR3 is TGCGCCAGCAGCATCGGACTGATGAACACTGAAGCTTTCTTT. V gene TRBV5-1 combines with J gene TRBJ1-1; D is uncertain. The CDR3 covers 14 residues. V lost 4 bases to trimming and J lost 0 bases, with 10 bases between them. The V gene's germline CDR1 is SGHRS and CDR2 YFSETQ. The full variable domain, completed using reference TRBV5-1 and TRBJ1-1, is KAGVTQTPRYLIKTRGQQVTLSCSPISGHRSVSWYQQTPGQGLQFLFEYFSETQRNKGNFPGRFSGRQFSNSRSEMNVSTLELGDSALYLCASSIGLMNTEAFFGQGTRLTVV.

CDR3 loop: CASSLASGNTIYF. The CDR3 DNA reads as TGTGCCAGCAGCTTAGCCTCAGGAAACACCATATATTTT. The chain links TRBV7-9 to TRBJ1-3, with no clear D. Trimming stripped 0 bases from V and 4 bases from J, with 4 bases between. The CDR3 is made up of 13 amino acids. CDR1 and CDR2 (germline): SEHNR, FQNEAQ (reference sequence).

This chain connects TRBV29-1 to TRBJ2-5; 7 bases align to TRBD2. The end of the DNA is better explained by TRBJ2-7, so the J call may be wrong. The CDR3 totals 15 residues. Germline CDR1 and CDR2: SQVTM and ANQGSEA. In DNA form, the CDR3 reads TGCAGCGTTGAGGCCGTGGGCGGGAGCTCCTACGAGCAGTACTTC. Its translation: CSVEAVGGSSYEQYF.

The chain joins TRBV5-1 to TRBJ2-6; D not certain. Germline CDR1 reads SGHRS; CDR2 reads YFSETQ. The CDR3 is 15 amino acids. V was clipped by 0 bases and J by 4 bases, with 8 bases between them. CDR3 amino acids: CASSLEGMGANVLTF. CDR3 in DNA: TGCGCCAGCAGCTTGGAAGGGATGGGGGCCAACGTCCTGACTTTC. The complete variable domain, with remaining parts taken from reference TRBV5-1 and TRBJ2-6, reads KAGVTQTPRYLIKTRGQQVTLSCSPISGHRSVSWYQQTPGQGLQFLFEYFSETQRNKGNFPGRFSGRQFSNSRSEMNVSTLELGDSALYLCASSLEGMGANVLTFGAGSRLTVL.

This chain's CDR3 is CAWTLTRLLNTEAFF. As DNA, the CDR3 is TGTGCCTGGACCCTCACGAGACTTCTGAACACTGAAGCTTTCTTT. V usage is TRBV30 and J usage is TRBJ1-1; D is undetermined. CDR1 is GTSNPN and CDR2 is SVGIG in the germline V gene (reference sequence). V was shortened by 4 bases and J by 0 bases, with 15 bases between the two germline ends. The CDR3 consists of 15 residues.

Remarks on this clone: The junction and the germline gene differ at one end; a read error may be behind it. This chain connects TRBV7-7 to TRBJ2-1, with D maybe TRBD2 (6 bases). This CDR3 contains 15 residues. Germline CDR1 and CDR2: SSHAT and FNYEAQ (reference sequence). The CDR3 DNA follows: TGTGCTAGCAGCTTAGATAGCGGTTCCTACAATGAGCAGTTCTTC. It is translated as CASSLDSGSYNEQFF. Drawing the rest from reference TRBV7-7 and TRBJ2-1, the complete variable domain is GAGVSQSPRYKVTKRGQDVTLRCDPISSHATLYWYQQALGQGPEFLTYFNYEAQPDKSGLPSDRFSAERPEGSISTLTIQRTEQRDSAMYRCASSLDSGSYNEQFFGPGTRLTVL.

This clone was counted many times. The chain has TRBV29-1 and TRBJ2-2; 8 bases match TRBD2. CDR1 is SQVTM, CDR2 ANQGSEA, per germline. The junction had 14 bases not matched to a gene; V was cut back by 4 bases and J by 7 bases. This CDR3 is built from 16 residues. CDR3 sequence (DNA): TGCAGCGTTGTAGGTGGTCCAGCGGGAGCTAGCGGGGAGCTGTTTTTT. It translates to CSVVGGPAGASGELFF.

J is TRBJ1-2 and V is TRBV10-3; 7 bases are shared with TRBD1. Germline V gene sequence: CDR1 ENHRY, CDR2 SYGVKD. The CDR3 has 14 residues. J gave up 2 bases and V 4 bases, and 4 bases lay outside the gene matches. The CDR3 loop is CAISAGGWNYGYTF. CDR3 DNA sequence: TGTGCCATCAGTGCAGGGGGGTGGAACTATGGCTACACCTTC.

The gene calls are TRBV6-1 and TRBJ2-3; TRBD2 matches at 7 bases. Germline loops: CDR1 MNHNS, CDR2 SASEGT. J was trimmed by 7 bases and V by 4 bases; bases with no gene match: 5. The CDR3 loop spans 13 amino acids. CDR3 residues: CASSVGREYTQYF. CDR3 nucleotide sequence: TGTGCCAGCAGTGTCGGGCGGGAGTATACGCAGTATTTT.

The chain links TRBV5-4 to TRBJ1-2; D uncertain. V was pared by 0 bases and J by 4 bases, with 13 bases between. Per germline, CDR1 SGHNT and CDR2 YYREEE (reference sequence). The CDR3 runs to 15 residues. The CDR3 region is CASSLDGRPIYGYTF. The CDR3 DNA reads TGTGCCAGCAGCTTGGATGGACGCCCCATCTATGGCTACACCTTC.